This T cell receptor (beta chain) stems from a study of blood T cells in healthy people across ages. Together with a sample-barcoded 5' primer, a J-beta primer mix was included in a second PCR lasting roughly 7 to 11 cycles. Each cDNA molecule carried a tag from a template-switch adaptor that contained 12 random nucleotides. TCRdb reanalysed the 5' RACE reads using MiXCR and keeps one entry per CDR3 protein. The sample includes approximately 670,000 distinct CDR3 sequences, less than 45% of them seen just once. PBMCs were isolated at a quantity of at least 6 million per sample. This CDR3 comprises 15 residues. Germline assignment: CDR1 LGHDT and CDR2 YNNKEL (reference sequence). Deletions cut 4 bases from V and 2 bases from J, with 14 bases between. Study observations and caveats: The study lacked donor CMV status, which possibly confounded expanded clonotype changes. What prevented conclusive comparison of naive and antigen-experienced cells was that PBMCs were unsorted.

This clonotype showed up many times. What it recognizes is unknown. This clonotype originated in an elderly man in good health. Sequencing input: blood. The chain has TRBV3-1 and TRBJ1-2; weak D call: TRBD1 (5 bases). CDR3 protein: CASSRSSPGNYGYTF. In DNA, the CDR3 is TGTGCCAGCAGCCGTTCATCTCCAGGGAACTATGGCTACACCTTC.